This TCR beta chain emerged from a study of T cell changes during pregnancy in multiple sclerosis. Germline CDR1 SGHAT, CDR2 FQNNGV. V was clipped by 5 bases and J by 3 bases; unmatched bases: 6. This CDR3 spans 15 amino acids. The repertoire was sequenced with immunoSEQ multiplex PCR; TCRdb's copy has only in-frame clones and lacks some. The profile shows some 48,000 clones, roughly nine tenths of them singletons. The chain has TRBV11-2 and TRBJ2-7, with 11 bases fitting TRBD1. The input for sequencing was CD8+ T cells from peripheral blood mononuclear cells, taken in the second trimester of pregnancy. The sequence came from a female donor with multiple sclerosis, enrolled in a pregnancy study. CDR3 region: CASSPPGTGGYEQYF. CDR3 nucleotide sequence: TGTGCCAGCAGCCCCCCTGGGACAGGGGGCTACGAGCAGTACTTC.